This T cell receptor beta chain originates from a study of blood T cell repertoires in COVID-19 (TCRdb year 2020). A note on the overall study: Samples covering the acute and convalescent phases of COVID-19 were provided by collaborators in the United States, Italy and Spain. The material from the prospective study consisted of cDNA or gDNA derived from T cells, B-cell-depleted T cells, or PBMCs. The dataset comprised deeply sampled blood TCRbeta repertoires from subjects exposed to, actively infected with, or recovered from COVID-19. A freely available public database, intended as a resource for researchers studying the immune response to SARS-CoV-2, is where the repertoires were released. The samples were drawn from two sources: the first 160 participants of the ongoing ImmuneRACE study, and 1,000 to 1,500 subjects contributed by 6 global collaborators. Nearly every sample came with metadata listing a de-identified subject ID, COVID-19 status, age in years and sex. Where available, HLA class I and class II types were obtained from metadata supplied by the sample provider rather than from assay-based typing.

Of note for this clone: No antigen is known for it. The input lacks base qualities; no much larger clone sits a single base away.

TCRbeta CDR3 regions were amplified from genomic DNA by means of the immunoSEQ Assay, a bias-controlled multiplex PCR. Concerning the study's data processing: The number of nucleated cells in each sample was estimated by amplification of reference gene primers within the assay. To quantify the absolute abundance of each unique TCRbeta CDR3 rearrangement, sequence reads were collapsed and filtered. For each sample, productive Simpson clonality was calculated as the square root of Simpson's diversity index across productive rearrangements. Not all clones reach the TCRdb copy of this immuneACCESS table, which keeps in-frame sequences only. Checked studies attribute under half of the gap to unresolved V genes and leave the rest unexplained. V, J and clone size derive from that table, while D and trimming were established from the DNA sequence. The sample table records 300,000 to 400,000 clones; roughly 85% of these occur just once. The ten largest account for under 2% of the sample.

On the study overall, not on this receptor specifically: The amount of clinical and demographic metadata varied by source and participant and was provided uncurated.

In the prospective study, participants were roughly 18 to 90 years old, resided in under 30 geographic areas of the United States, and were enrolled through a virtual design. To assign participants to cohorts, the prospective study relied on clinical history that participants themselves reported in a screening survey and a study questionnaire. Exposed participants had been in contact with someone with a PCR-confirmed or clinician-diagnosed COVID-19 case within 2 weeks of study entry. In the prospective study, whole blood, serum and a nasopharyngeal or oropharyngeal swab were collected from each participant by mobile phlebotomists. Over a roughly two-month period, participants in the prospective study had the option of providing additional blood draws and questionnaires. Prospective study blood samples were shipped either frozen or at room temperature before DNA extraction. The receptor was isolated from a woman in her 30s who had been exposed to COVID-19. The sample taken for sequencing was PBMCs or T cells enriched from blood (not recorded which).

The CDR3 amino acid sequence is: CASSIGRRTPTQHF. The nucleotides are TGTGCCAGTAGTATCGGCAGAAGGACTCCCACCCAGCATTTT. Rearrangement joined TRBV19 to TRBJ1-5; too little of a D gene remains to name it. CDR3 length: 14 amino acids, cysteine to phenylalanine. Only CDR3 DNA is held: 42 bases, read in frame from base 1. The germline V gene (reference sequence) supplies CDR1 LNHDA and CDR2 SQIVND. V loses 3 bases of germline sequence and J loses 11 bases, and the interval between the two ends is 17 bases.